A selection of T cell receptor beta chains follows, all from one sample in a study of blood T cells in healthy people across ages. A single record per CDR3 protein comes from TCRdb applying MiXCR to the 5' RACE reads. The sample has 800,000 to 950,000 distinct CDR3 sequences; around 46% are singletons. The sequenced sample was blood. The receptors were gathered from a man aged 25 to 40 in good health. Both conserved end residues are part of each CDR3. D genes are given only for firm matches. Size is stated for part of the rows, as once, few or many counts, or as a class when the clone is expanded.

clone_size j_call d_call v_call cdr3_aa cdr3_nt
. TRBJ2-7 TRBD1 TRBV20-1 CSATGTVSYEQYF TGCAGTGCCACCGGGACAGTCTCCTACGAGCAGTACTTC
. TRBJ2-7 . TRBV20-1 CSARDYRQVHEQYF TGCAGTGCTAGAGATTACCGACAGGTCCACGAGCAGTACTTC
. TRBJ1-4 . TRBV6-1 CASEWGLTATNEKLFF TGTGCCAGCGAGTGGGGGTTGACTGCAACTAATGAAAAACTGTTTTTT
once TRBJ2-7 TRBD1 TRBV20-1 CSARAGTGSASYEQYF TGCAGTGCTAGAGCCGGGACAGGGAGCGCGTCCTACGAGCAGTACTTC
. TRBJ2-6 . TRBV20-1 CGASPLGGPYSGANVLTF TGCGGTGCTAGCCCCCTAGGGGGACCCTACTCTGGGGCCAACGTCCTGACTTTC
. TRBJ2-3 . TRBV30 CAWSVGVGTRGTRKYF .
. TRBJ2-3 TRBD1 TRBV9 CASSTPGTGATDTQYF TGTGCCAGCAGCACCCCTGGGACAGGCGCCACAGATACGCAGTATTTT
few TRBJ2-2 . TRBV27 CASRVGESAGELFF TGTGCCAGCCGCGTGGGGGAATCCGCCGGGGAGCTGTTTTTT
. TRBJ2-7 . TRBV3-1 CASNLDGGLYEQYF TGTGCCAGCAACCTTGACGGGGGCCTCTACGAGCAGTACTTC
. TRBJ2-6 . TRBV15 CATRPSGANVLTF TGTGCCACCCGACCAAGCGGGGCCAACGTCCTGACTTTC
. TRBJ1-5 . TRBV20-1 CSVSRRDQPQHF TGCAGTGTGAGTAGACGCGATCAGCCCCAGCATTTT
many TRBJ1-1 . TRBV6-4 CASPRENTEAFF TGTGCCAGCCCCAGGGAGAACACTGAAGCTTTCTTT
. TRBJ2-1 TRBD1 TRBV20-1 CSASLQGTGEQFF TGCAGTGCTAGTCTACAGGGGACGGGGGAGCAGTTCTTC
. TRBJ1-2 TRBD1 TRBV7-2 CASSLETGNYGYTF TGTGCCAGCAGCTTAGAGACAGGGAACTATGGCTACACCTTC
many TRBJ2-5 . TRBV7-2 CASKVTSFQETQYF TGTGCCAGCAAAGTCACTAGCTTCCAAGAGACCCAGTACTTC
. TRBJ2-3 TRBD1 TRBV28 CASHTTGLATDTQYF TGTGCCAGCCACACGACAGGGCTGGCCACAGATACGCAGTATTTT
. TRBJ2-5 . TRBV20-1 CSASPLAVQETQYF TGCAGTGCTAGCCCTCTAGCAGTCCAAGAGACCCAGTACTTC
. TRBJ2-1 TRBD2 TRBV7-2 CASSFPLTSGTDNEQFF TGTGCCAGCAGCTTCCCCCTTACTAGCGGGACGGACAATGAGCAGTTCTTC
. TRBJ1-1 TRBD1 TRBV20-1 CSVTETTGMNTEAFF TGCAGTGTTACCGAGACGACAGGGATGAACACTGAAGCTTTCTTT
few TRBJ1-1 TRBD1 TRBV6-5 CASSYSWTGTRNTEAFF TGTGCCAGCAGTTACTCGTGGACAGGAACAAGGAACACTGAAGCTTTCTTT
. TRBJ2-1 . TRBV11-2 CASTPGGGQYNEQFF TGTGCCAGCACCCCTGGGGGGGGACAGTACAATGAGCAGTTCTTC
. TRBJ1-2 . TRBV7-2 CASSRQSALYYGYTF TGTGCCAGCAGTCGACAGTCCGCACTATACTATGGCTACACCTTC
. TRBJ1-5 . TRBV20-1 CSGTVYSNPPQHF TGCAGTGGGACAGTATATAGCAATCCGCCCCAGCATTTT
. TRBJ1-4 . TRBV2 CASSEGVGLNEKLFF TGTGCCAGCAGTGAAGGGGTGGGACTTAATGAAAAACTGTTTTTT
few TRBJ2-5 . TRBV20-1 CSVPPQGQETQYF TGCAGTGTTCCCCCCCAGGGCCAAGAGACCCAGTACTTC
. TRBJ2-1 . TRBV11-2 CASSLEELTVYSEQFF TGTGCCAGCAGCTTGGAGGAACTAACAGTTTACAGTGAGCAGTTCTTC
few TRBJ1-4 TRBD1 TRBV28 CASSLEQGNEKLFF TGTGCCAGCAGTTTAGAACAGGGGAATGAAAAACTGTTTTTT
many TRBJ2-5 . TRBV4-3 CASSQDRAETQYF TGCGCCAGCAGCCAAGATCGGGCGGAGACCCAGTACTTC
. TRBJ2-3 . TRBV5-6 CASSLAGPTGNTQYF TGTGCCAGCAGCCTGGCTGGACCAACAGGGAATACGCAGTATTTT
. TRBJ2-1 TRBD1 TRBV27 CASSGATGDEQFF TGTGCCAGCAGTGGGGCGACAGGGGATGAGCAGTTCTTC
few TRBJ1-6 . TRBV7-2 CASSPSGRNNSPLHF TGTGCCAGCAGCCCCTCCGGGCGGAATAATTCACCCCTCCACTTT
. TRBJ2-7 . TRBV6-1 CASTETRDEQYF TGTGCCAGCACCGAAACCAGGGACGAGCAGTACTTC
once TRBJ2-5 . TRBV7-2 CASSLGVSRGETQYF TGTGCCAGCAGCTTAGGAGTCTCCAGAGGGGAGACCCAGTACTTC
. TRBJ2-5 . TRBV11-2 CASSALQETQYF TGTGCCAGCAGCGCCCTACAAGAGACCCAGTACTTC
. TRBJ2-1 . TRBV7-6 CASSLDASEDSSYNEQFF TGTGCCAGCAGCTTAGATGCTAGCGAAGACTCCTCCTACAATGAGCAGTTCTTC
. TRBJ1-4 . TRBV10-3 CAISEQAQGEKLFF TGTGCCATCAGTGAACAGGCGCAGGGTGAAAAACTGTTTTTT
. TRBJ2-7 . TRBV6-1 CASSTPGLSTEQYF TGTGCCAGCAGTACCCCCGGTCTCTCGACCGAGCAGTACTTC
once TRBJ1-2 . TRBV28 CASSLSRQAYGYTF TGTGCCAGCAGTTTAAGCCGACAGGCCTATGGCTACACCTTC
. TRBJ2-3 . TRBV29-1 CSVRRGDTQYF TGCAGCGTTCGGAGAGGGGATACGCAGTATTTT
few TRBJ2-7 . TRBV10-3 CAISDFTGTNYEQYF TGTGCCATCAGTGATTTTACTGGGACCAACTACGAGCAGTACTTC
. TRBJ2-3 TRBD1 TRBV5-1 CASNLGQGAADTQYF TGCGCCAGCAACTTAGGACAGGGGGCGGCGGATACGCAGTATTTT
. TRBJ2-3 TRBD2 TRBV7-2 CASSLAPRGGTQYF TGTGCCAGCAGCTTAGCGCCACGGGGGGGTACGCAGTATTTT